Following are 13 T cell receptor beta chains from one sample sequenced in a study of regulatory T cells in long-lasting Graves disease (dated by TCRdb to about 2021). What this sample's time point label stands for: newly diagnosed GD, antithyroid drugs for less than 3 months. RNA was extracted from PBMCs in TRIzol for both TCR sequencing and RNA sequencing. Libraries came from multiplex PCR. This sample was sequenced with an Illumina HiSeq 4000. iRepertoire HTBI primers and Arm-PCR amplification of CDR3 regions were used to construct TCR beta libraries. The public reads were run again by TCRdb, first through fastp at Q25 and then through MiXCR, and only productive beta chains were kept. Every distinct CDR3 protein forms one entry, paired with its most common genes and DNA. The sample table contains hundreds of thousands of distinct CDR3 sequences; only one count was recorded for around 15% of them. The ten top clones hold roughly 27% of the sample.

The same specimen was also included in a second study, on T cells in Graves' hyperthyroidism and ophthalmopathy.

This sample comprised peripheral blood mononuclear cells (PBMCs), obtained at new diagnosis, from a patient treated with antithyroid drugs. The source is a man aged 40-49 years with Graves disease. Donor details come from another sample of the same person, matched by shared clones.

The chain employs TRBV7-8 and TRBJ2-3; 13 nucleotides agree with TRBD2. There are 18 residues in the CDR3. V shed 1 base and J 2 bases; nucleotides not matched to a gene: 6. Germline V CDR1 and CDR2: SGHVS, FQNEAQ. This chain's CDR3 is CASSLEPTSGGPTDTQYF. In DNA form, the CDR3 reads TGTGCCAGCAGCTTAGAGCCGACTAGCGGGGGGCCCACAGATACGCAGTATTTT.

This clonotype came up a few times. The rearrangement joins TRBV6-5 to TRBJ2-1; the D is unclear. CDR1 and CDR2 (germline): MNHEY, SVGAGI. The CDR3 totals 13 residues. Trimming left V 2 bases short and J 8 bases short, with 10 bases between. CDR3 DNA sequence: TGTGCCAGCAGTTACGGTGGTCTCGATGAGCAGTTCTTC. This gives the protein CASSYGGLDEQFF.

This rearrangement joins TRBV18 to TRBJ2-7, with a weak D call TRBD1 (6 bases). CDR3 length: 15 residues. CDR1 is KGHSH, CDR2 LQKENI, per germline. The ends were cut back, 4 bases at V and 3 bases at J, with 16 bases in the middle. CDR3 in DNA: TGTGCCAGCTCACAGTCAGGGGCCGGGCACTACGAGCAGTACTTC. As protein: CASSQSGAGHYEQYF. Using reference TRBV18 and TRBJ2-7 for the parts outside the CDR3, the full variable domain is NAGVMQNPRHLVRRRGQEARLRCSPMKGHSHVYWYRQLPEEGLKFMVYLQKENIIDESGMPKERFSAEFPKEGPSILRIQQVVRGDSAAYFCASSQSGAGHYEQYFGPGTRLTVT.

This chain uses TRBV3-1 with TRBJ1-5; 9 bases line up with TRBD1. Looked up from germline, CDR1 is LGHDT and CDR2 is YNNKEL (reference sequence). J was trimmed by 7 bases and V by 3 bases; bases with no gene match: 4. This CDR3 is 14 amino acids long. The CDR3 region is CASSQETGGQPQHF. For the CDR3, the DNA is TGTGCCAGCAGCCAGGAGACAGGGGGACAGCCCCAGCATTTT. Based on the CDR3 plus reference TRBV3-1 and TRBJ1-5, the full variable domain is DTAVSQTPKYLVTQMGNDKSIKCEQNLGHDTMYWYKQDSKKFLKIMFSYNNKELIINETVPNRFSPKSPDKAHLNLHINSLELGDSAVYFCASSQETGGQPQHFGDGTRLSIL.

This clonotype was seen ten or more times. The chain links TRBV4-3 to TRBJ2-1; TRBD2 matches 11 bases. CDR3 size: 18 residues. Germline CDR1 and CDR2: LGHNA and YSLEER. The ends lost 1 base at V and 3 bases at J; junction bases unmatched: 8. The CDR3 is CASSQGLAGSGGYNEQFF. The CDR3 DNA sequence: TGCGCCAGCAGCCAAGGACTAGCGGGGAGTGGAGGCTACAATGAGCAGTTCTTC.

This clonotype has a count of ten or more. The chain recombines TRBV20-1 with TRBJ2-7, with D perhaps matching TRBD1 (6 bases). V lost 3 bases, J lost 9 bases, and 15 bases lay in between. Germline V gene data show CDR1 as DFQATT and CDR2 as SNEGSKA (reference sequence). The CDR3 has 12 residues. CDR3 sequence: CSAREPGQGQYF. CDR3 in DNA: TGCAGTGCTAGGGAACCGGGACAAGGGCAGTACTTC.

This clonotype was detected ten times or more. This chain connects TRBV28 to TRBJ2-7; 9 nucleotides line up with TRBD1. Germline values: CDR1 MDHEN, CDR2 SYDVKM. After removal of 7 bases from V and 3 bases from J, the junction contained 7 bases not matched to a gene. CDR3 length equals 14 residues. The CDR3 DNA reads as TGTGCCAGCACAACGGGGGGACAGGGCTACGAGCAGTACTTC. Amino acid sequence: CASTTGGQGYEQYF.

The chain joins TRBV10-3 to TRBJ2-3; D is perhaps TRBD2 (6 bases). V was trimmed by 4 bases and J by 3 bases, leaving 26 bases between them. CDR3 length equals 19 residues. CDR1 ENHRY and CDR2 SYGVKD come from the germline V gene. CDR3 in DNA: TGTGCCATCAGTGGGGGTTACGGTTTAGTTGCGGGGAAAACAGATACGCAGTATTTT. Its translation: CAISGGYGLVAGKTDTQYF.

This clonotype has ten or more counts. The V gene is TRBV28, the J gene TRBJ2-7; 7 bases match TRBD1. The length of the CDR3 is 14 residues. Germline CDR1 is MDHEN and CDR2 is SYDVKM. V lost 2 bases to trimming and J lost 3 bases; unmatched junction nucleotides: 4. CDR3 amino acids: CASSLTGQIYEQYF. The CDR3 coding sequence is TGTGCCAGCAGTTTAACGGGACAGATCTACGAGCAGTACTTC.

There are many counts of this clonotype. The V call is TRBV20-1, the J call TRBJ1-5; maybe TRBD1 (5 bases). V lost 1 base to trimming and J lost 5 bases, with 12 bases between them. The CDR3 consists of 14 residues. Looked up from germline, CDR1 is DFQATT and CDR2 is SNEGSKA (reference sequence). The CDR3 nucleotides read TGCAGTGCTAGAGTGGGACTCAGGGATCAGCCCCAGCATTTT. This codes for CSARVGLRDQPQHF.

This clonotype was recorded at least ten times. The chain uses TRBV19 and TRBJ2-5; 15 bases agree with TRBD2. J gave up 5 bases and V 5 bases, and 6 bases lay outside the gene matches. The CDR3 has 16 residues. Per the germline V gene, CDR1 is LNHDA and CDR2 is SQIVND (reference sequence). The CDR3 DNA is TGTGCCAGTAGTCCGCGGACTAGCGGGGGGGCCGAGACCCAGTACTTC. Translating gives CASSPRTSGGAETQYF.

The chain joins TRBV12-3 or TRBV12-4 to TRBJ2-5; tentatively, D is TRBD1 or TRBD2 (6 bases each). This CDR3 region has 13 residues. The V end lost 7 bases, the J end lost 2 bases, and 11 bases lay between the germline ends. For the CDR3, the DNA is TGTGCCAGCAAGGGGGACTGGCAAGAGACCCAGTACTTC. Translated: CASKGDWQETQYF.

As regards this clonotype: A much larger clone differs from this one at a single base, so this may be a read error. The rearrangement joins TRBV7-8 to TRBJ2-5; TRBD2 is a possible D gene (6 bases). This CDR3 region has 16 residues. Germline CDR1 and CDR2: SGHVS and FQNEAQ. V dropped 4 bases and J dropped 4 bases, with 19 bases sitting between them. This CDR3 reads CASSSRALANIETQYF. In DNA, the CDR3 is TGTGCCAGCAGCTCGAGAGCTCTAGCGAATATAGAGACCCAGTACTTC.